Listed below are T cell receptor beta chains from one sample, sequenced in a study of OX40 agonist ivuxolimab in advanced cancers. Sequencing used immunoSEQ multiplex PCR; TCRdb keeps in-frame clones, though not all of them. In the table there are approximately 60,000 clones, 75% to 90% of which are singletons. The sample in question was CD4+ or CD8+ T cells sorted from blood, obtained in a trial of the OX40 agonist ivuxolimab. The receptors were gathered from an adult with an advanced solid tumor such as melanoma, head and neck, liver or kidney cancer. Both conserved end residues are part of each CDR3. A D gene is named only where the DNA matches it firmly. Clone size is stated in some rows and not others, as once, few, many or a class when expanded.

abundance | j_gene | len | d_gene | v_gene | CDR3aa | CDR3nt
- | TRBJ1-1 | 14 | - | TRBV6-5 | CASSPDTWNTEAFF | TGTGCCAGCAGCCCTGACACGTGGAACACTGAAGCTTTCTTT
- | TRBJ2-7 | 14 | - | TRBV10-2 | CASRRQGKSYEQYF | TGCGCCAGCAGACGGCAGGGGAAATCCTACGAGCAGTACTTC
- | TRBJ2-7 | 12 | - | TRBV6-6 | CASSDTSYEQYF | TGTGCCAGCAGTGATACCTCCTACGAGCAGTACTTC
- | TRBJ2-2 | 18 | - | TRBV7-3 | CASSLGSSGHIYAGELFF | TGTGCCAGCAGCTTAGGATCGTCGGGACATATCTATGCCGGGGAGCTGTTTTTT
- | TRBJ1-1 | 13 | - | TRBV18 | CASSPPDQIGAFF | TGTGCCAGCTCACCACCGGACCAGATAGGAGCTTTCTTT
few | TRBJ1-2 | 11 | - | TRBV10-1 | CASSDSGRLHF | TGCGCCAGCAGTGACTCCGGGAGACTACACTTC
- | TRBJ2-3 | 14 | TRBD2 | TRBV6-1 | CASSEVSGGVTQYF | TGTGCCAGCAGTGAAGTGAGCGGGGGGGTTACGCAGTATTTT
- | TRBJ1-1 | 14 | - | TRBV4-2 | CASSLPWQDTEAFF | TGTGCCAGCAGCCTGCCGTGGCAGGACACTGAAGCTTTCTTT
- | TRBJ2-5 | 16 | - | TRBV19 | CASSSHLRGVQETQYF | TGTGCCAGTAGTAGCCATCTTCGCGGGGTGCAAGAGACCCAGTACTTC
- | TRBJ2-7 | 17 | - | TRBV18 | CASSRSFWDPSSYEQYF | TGTGCCAGCTCGCGTTCCTTTTGGGACCCCTCCTCCTACGAGCAGTACTTC
- | TRBJ2-5 | 15 | TRBD1 | TRBV6-5 | CASRLQGALQETQYF | TGTGCCAGCAGACTACAGGGGGCCCTTCAAGAGACCCAGTACTTC
- | TRBJ1-1 | 15 | TRBD1 | TRBV6-5 | CAAHSGTGFYTEAFF | TGTGCCGCCCATTCAGGGACAGGGTTTTACACTGAAGCTTTCTTT
once | TRBJ2-7 | 14 | TRBD2 | TRBV10-1 | CASSLSGDSYEQYF | TGCGCCAGCAGTCTTAGCGGGGATTCCTACGAGCAGTACTTC
- | TRBJ2-1 | 15 | TRBD2 | TRBV19 | CASSIASGRDNEQFF | TGTGCCAGTAGTATTGCTAGCGGGAGGGACAATGAGCAGTTCTTC
- | TRBJ2-2 | 15 | TRBD1 | TRBV28 | CASRSGQASTGELFF | TGTGCCAGCAGATCGGGACAGGCATCCACCGGGGAGCTGTTTTTT
- | TRBJ1-1 | 16 | TRBD1 | TRBV5-1 | CASSSRGRGGNTEAFF | TGCGCCAGCAGCTCCAGGGGGCGAGGAGGGAACACTGAAGCTTTCTTT
- | TRBJ1-2 | 13 | - | TRBV2 | CASSERVGYGYTF | TGTGCCAGCAGTGAAAGGGTGGGGTATGGCTACACCTTC
- | TRBJ2-7 | 14 | TRBD1 | TRBV18 | CASSPQGAGYEQYF | TGTGCCAGCTCACCCCAGGGGGCGGGCTACGAGCAGTACTTC
- | TRBJ2-7 | 15 | - | TRBV28 | CASSLPGVRGYEQYF | TGTGCCAGCAGTTTGCCGGGAGTCAGGGGCTACGAGCAGTACTTC
- | TRBJ1-6 | 16 | - | TRBV19 | CASSTAQGFRDSPLHF | TGTGCCAGTAGCACTGCTCAGGGGTTCAGAGATTCACCCCTCCACTTT
- | TRBJ2-4 | 12 | - | TRBV29-1 | CSVGYGDGIQYF | TGCAGCGTGGGCTATGGGGACGGCATTCAGTACTTC
once | TRBJ1-1 | 13 | - | TRBV6-1 | CASTNGRDTEAFF | TGTGCCAGCACCAATGGCAGGGATACTGAAGCTTTCTTT
- | TRBJ2-2 | 15 | - | TRBV5-6 | CASSLRLARTGELFF | TGTGCCAGCAGCTTGAGGCTAGCGCGGACCGGGGAGCTGTTTTTT
- | TRBJ1-4 | 14 | - | TRBV28 | CASSLGRRNEKLFF | TGTGCCAGCAGTTTAGGGCGGCGTAATGAAAAACTGTTTTTT
- | TRBJ2-5 | 16 | - | TRBV5-1 | CASSLGPSGGLETQYF | TGCGCCAGCAGCTTGGGGCCCAGCGGAGGTCTAGAGACCCAGTACTTC
- | TRBJ1-5 | 14 | TRBD1 | TRBV9 | CASSATGENQPQHF | TGTGCCAGCAGCGCGACAGGGGAAAATCAGCCCCAGCATTTT
- | TRBJ1-2 | 14 | - | TRBV13 | CASSLQIPGYGYTF | TGTGCCAGCAGCTTACAAATCCCAGGGTACGGCTACACCTTC
- | TRBJ2-5 | 15 | - | TRBV5-1 | CASSLTLSHQETQYF | TGCGCCAGCAGCTTGACGCTATCCCACCAAGAGACCCAGTACTTC
- | TRBJ2-7 | 14 | - | TRBV19 | CASNRDSSSYEQYF | TGTGCCAGTAACCGGGACTCAAGCTCCTACGAGCAGTACTTC
few | TRBJ1-1 | 16 | - | TRBV5-4 | CASSPLALSGNTEAFF | TGTGCCAGCAGCCCCTTGGCGCTCTCAGGGAACACTGAAGCTTTCTTT
few | TRBJ2-7 | 15 | - | TRBV6-5 | CASSYGVPLEYEQYF | TGTGCCAGCAGTTACGGAGTCCCCTTGGAGTACGAGCAGTACTTC
- | TRBJ2-3 | 12 | - | TRBV2 | CASSPTSDTQYF | TGTGCCAGCAGTCCTACTTCTGATACGCAGTATTTT